This T cell receptor beta chain was profiled in a study of T-cell memory formation after mild COVID-19. Regarding the study as a whole: Whereas later expanders leaned CD4+, clones contracting day 15 to 85 showed a balanced CD4/CD8 makeup. Researchers could not confirm that second-wave clones peaking on day 37 targeted SARS-CoV-2.

CDR1 SGHRS and CDR2 YFSETQ come from the germline V gene. Between the trimmed V and J ends, which lost 0 bases and 1 base, there was a span of 7 bases. The CDR3 consists of 15 residues. By share, this clonotype ranks as medium-sized. What it recognizes is unknown. The TCR alpha and TCR beta cDNA libraries, bearing sample barcodes and UMIs, were generated by 5'RACE using constant-segment primers. TCRdb re-called the 5' RACE reads through MiXCR, storing one row per CDR3 protein. The sample records 25,000 to 35,000 distinct CDR3 sequences, around 20% being singletons. This TCR was sampled from an adult who had mild COVID-19 (a few samples of this study predate the infection). Cell type and time point are not known. The chain is built from TRBV5-1 and TRBJ2-2, with TRBD1 as a possible D gene (5 bases). Sequenced: PBMCs or a T cell subset sorted from them (not recorded which). The CDR3 bases are TGCGCCAGCAGCTTGGGAGACAGGAACACCGGGGAGCTGTTTTTT. Its protein product is CASSLGDRNTGELFF.